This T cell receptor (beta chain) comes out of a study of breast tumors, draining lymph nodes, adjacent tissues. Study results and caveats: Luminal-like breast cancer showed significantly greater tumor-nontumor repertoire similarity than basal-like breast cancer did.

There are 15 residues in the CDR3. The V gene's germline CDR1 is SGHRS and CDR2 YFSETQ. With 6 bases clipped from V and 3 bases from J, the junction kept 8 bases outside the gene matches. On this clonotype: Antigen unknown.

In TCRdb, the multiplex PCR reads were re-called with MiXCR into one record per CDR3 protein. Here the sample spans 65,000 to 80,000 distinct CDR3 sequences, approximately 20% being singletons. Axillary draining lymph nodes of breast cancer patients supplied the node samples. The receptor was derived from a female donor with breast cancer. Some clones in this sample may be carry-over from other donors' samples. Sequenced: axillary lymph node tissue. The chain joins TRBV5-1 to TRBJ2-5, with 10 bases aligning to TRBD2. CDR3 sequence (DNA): TGCGCCAGCAAACCTAGCGGGGGAACCGAAGAGACCCAGTACTTC. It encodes CASKPSGGTEETQYF.